This is a list of T cell receptor beta chains from one sample in a study of T-cell reconstitution after alpha-beta-depleted transplantation in children. MiXCR was run by TCRdb on the PCR reads, yielding one entry per CDR3 protein. Of around 450,000 distinct CDR3 sequences detected, 43% appear once; the ten largest clones hold roughly a quarter. Sequenced here: PBMCs, sampled before TCRalphabeta/CD19-depleted stem cell transplant. These receptors came from a girl aged 2 to 10 with aplastic anemia, due to receive a stem cell transplant. Each CDR3 is given with its conserved first and last residue. The D gene is left open where the match is weak. Not every row has a clone size; where given, it reads once, few, many or a size class.

j_call: TRBJ1-2; clone_size: once; d_call: NA; v_call: TRBV20-1; cdr3_length: 17; cdr3_aa: CSARDRGFSFFGDGYTF; cdr3_nt: TGCAGTGCTAGAGATCGGGGGTTTAGTTTCTTCGGAGATGGCTACACCTTC
j_call: TRBJ1-2; clone_size: few; d_call: NA; v_call: TRBV29-1; cdr3_length: 15; cdr3_aa: CSVVLSSRPRDGYTF; cdr3_nt: TGCAGCGTTGTTCTGTCGAGTAGGCCAAGGGATGGCTACACCTTC
j_call: TRBJ2-7; clone_size: NA; d_call: TRBD2; v_call: TRBV6-1; cdr3_length: 13; cdr3_aa: CASSPGRADEQYF; cdr3_nt: TGTGCCAGCAGTCCCGGGAGGGCCGACGAGCAGTACTTC
j_call: TRBJ2-7; clone_size: NA; d_call: NA; v_call: TRBV10-3; cdr3_length: 13; cdr3_aa: CAISGGGRYEQYF; cdr3_nt: TGTGCCATCAGTGGGGGGGGGCGCTACGAGCAGTACTTC
j_call: TRBJ2-7; clone_size: few; d_call: TRBD1; v_call: TRBV12-3/TRBV12-4; cdr3_length: 15; cdr3_aa: CASSLAQGAPYEQYF; cdr3_nt: TGTGCCAGCAGTTTAGCCCAGGGGGCCCCCTACGAGCAGTACTTC
j_call: TRBJ2-7; clone_size: many; d_call: NA; v_call: TRBV7-2; cdr3_length: 11; cdr3_aa: CASSERGEQYF; cdr3_nt: TGTGCCAGCAGCGAAAGGGGCGAGCAGTACTTC
j_call: TRBJ2-7; clone_size: NA; d_call: TRBD2; v_call: TRBV28; cdr3_length: 15; cdr3_aa: CASSLREVSSYEQYF; cdr3_nt: TGTGCCAGCAGTTTACGGGAGGTTAGCTCCTACGAGCAGTACTTC
j_call: TRBJ1-2; clone_size: NA; d_call: NA; v_call: TRBV12-3/TRBV12-4; cdr3_length: 12; cdr3_aa: CASRIPTNGYTF; cdr3_nt: TGTGCCAGCAGAATTCCGACGAATGGCTACACCTTC
j_call: TRBJ2-7; clone_size: NA; d_call: TRBD1; v_call: TRBV7-6; cdr3_length: 15; cdr3_aa: CASSRGTGIIYEQYF; cdr3_nt: TGTGCCAGCAGCCGGGGGACAGGGATAATCTACGAGCAGTACTTC
j_call: TRBJ1-1; clone_size: NA; d_call: TRBD1; v_call: TRBV25-1; cdr3_length: 15; cdr3_aa: CASSESGGPPGLAFF; cdr3_nt: TGTGCCAGCAGTGAATCAGGGGGGCCTCCAGGGTTGGCTTTCTTT
j_call: TRBJ2-2; clone_size: NA; d_call: NA; v_call: TRBV7-3; cdr3_length: 15; cdr3_aa: CASSFGLTNTGGLFF; cdr3_nt: TGTGCCAGCAGCTTTGGCCTAACGAACACCGGGGGGCTGTTTTTT
j_call: TRBJ2-7; clone_size: once; d_call: TRBD2; v_call: TRBV5-1; cdr3_length: 15; cdr3_aa: CASSLGPSGTYEQYF; cdr3_nt: TGCGCCAGCAGCTTGGGACCTAGCGGTACCTACGAGCAGTACTTC
j_call: TRBJ2-7; clone_size: NA; d_call: NA; v_call: TRBV20-1; cdr3_length: 14; cdr3_aa: CSALYARGGDEQYF; cdr3_nt: TGCAGTGCTTTATACGCCAGGGGGGGAGACGAGCAGTACTTC
j_call: TRBJ2-7; clone_size: few; d_call: TRBD2; v_call: TRBV10-3; cdr3_length: 15; cdr3_aa: CAISELSGLADEQYF; cdr3_nt: TGTGCCATCAGTGAACTGAGTGGACTAGCGGACGAGCAATACTTC
j_call: TRBJ2-2; clone_size: NA; d_call: NA; v_call: TRBV20-1; cdr3_length: 14; cdr3_aa: CSASTRGNTGELFF; cdr3_nt: TGCAGTGCTAGTACCAGGGGGAACACCGGGGAGCTGTTTTTT
j_call: TRBJ2-1; clone_size: NA; d_call: NA; v_call: TRBV2; cdr3_length: 16; cdr3_aa: CASSDVGRGGGNEQFF; cdr3_nt: TGTGCCAGCAGTGATGTCGGCAGGGGGGGTGGCAATGAGCAGTTCTTC
j_call: TRBJ2-3; clone_size: many; d_call: NA; v_call: TRBV9; cdr3_length: 15; cdr3_aa: CASSVGGQITDTQYF; cdr3_nt: TGTGCCAGCAGCGTGGGGGGACAGATCACAGATACGCAGTATTTT
j_call: TRBJ2-7; clone_size: NA; d_call: TRBD2; v_call: TRBV20-1; cdr3_length: 14; cdr3_aa: CSARPRDYSYEQYF; cdr3_nt: TGCAGTGCTAGACCCCGGGACTACTCCTACGAGCAGTACTTC
j_call: TRBJ1-4; clone_size: many; d_call: TRBD1; v_call: TRBV27; cdr3_length: 16; cdr3_aa: CASRTGHAATNEKLFF; cdr3_nt: TGTGCCAGCAGGACAGGGCATGCCGCAACTAATGAAAAACTGTTTTTT
j_call: TRBJ2-7; clone_size: many; d_call: NA; v_call: TRBV12-3/TRBV12-4; cdr3_length: 13; cdr3_aa: CASSYRAGYEQYF; cdr3_nt: TGTGCCAGCAGTTACAGGGCCGGCTACGAGCAGTACTTC